This TCR beta chain comes out of a study of lymphopenia after photon versus proton radiotherapy. CDR1 SGHNT and CDR2 YYREEE come from the germline V gene (reference sequence). The CDR3 has 17 residues. Unmatched junction bases numbered 8, after V lost 3 bases and J lost 0 bases. Note on this clone: Its antigen is currently unknown.

Sequencing was performed with immunoSEQ multiplex PCR; in TCRdb, only in-frame clones are kept and a portion is missing. Among about 40,000 clones listed, around 83% were seen once. Overall study findings and caveats: Post-nadir diversity loss with photons came from oligoclonal expansion, particularly CD8+ Temra cells.

The TCR was taken from a woman aged 70-85 years with pancreatic cancer. V gene TRBV5-4 combines with J gene TRBJ1-2, with 10 bases lining up with TRBD1. Source: peripheral blood, taken from a patient treated with proton-based radiotherapy. CDR3 nucleotides: TGTGCCAGCAGCTCGGGACAGGGGTTATCCCCTAACTATGGCTACACCTTC. Its translation: CASSSGQGLSPNYGYTF.